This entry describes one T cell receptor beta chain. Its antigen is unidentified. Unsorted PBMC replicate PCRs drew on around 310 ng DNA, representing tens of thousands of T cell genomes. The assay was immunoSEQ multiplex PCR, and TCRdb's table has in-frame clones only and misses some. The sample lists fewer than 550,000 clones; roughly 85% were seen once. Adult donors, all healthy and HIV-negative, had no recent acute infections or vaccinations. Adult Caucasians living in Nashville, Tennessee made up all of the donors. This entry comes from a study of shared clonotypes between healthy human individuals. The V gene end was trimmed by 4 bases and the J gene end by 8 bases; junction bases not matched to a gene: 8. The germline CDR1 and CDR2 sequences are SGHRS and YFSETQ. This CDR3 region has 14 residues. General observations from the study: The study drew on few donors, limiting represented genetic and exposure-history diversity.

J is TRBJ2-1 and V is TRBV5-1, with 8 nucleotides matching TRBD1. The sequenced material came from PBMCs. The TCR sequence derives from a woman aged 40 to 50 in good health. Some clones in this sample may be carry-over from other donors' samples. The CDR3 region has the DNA TGCGCCAGCAGCGAAACCGCAGGGGGCGATGAGCAGTTCTTC. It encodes CASSETAGGDEQFF.